The count of the clone carrying this T cell receptor (beta chain) is one. The data stem from a study of blood T cell repertoires in COVID-19. The CDR3 is 14 residues long. The ends were cut back, 0 bases at V and 7 bases at J, with 10 bases in the middle. Germline CDR1 and CDR2: SGHAT and FQNNGV. Produced via immunoSEQ multiplex PCR; TCRdb's table is partial and in-frame only. The sample shows 250,000 to 300,000 clones, about 90% of them seen only once. The specimen was PBMCs or T cells enriched from blood (not recorded which). V is TRBV11-2 and J is TRBJ1-5, with D perhaps TRBD1 (5 bases). This clonotype originated in a woman in her sixties who had recovered from COVID-19. The CDR3 coding sequence is TGTGCCAGCAGCTTAGAGCGGGGCGGCCAGCCCCAGCATTTT. Translated: CASSLERGGQPQHF.